The source of this TCR beta chain is a study of blood T cell repertoires in COVID-19. TCRdb's copy holds only in-frame clones and misses some; the assay was immunoSEQ multiplex PCR. This table has about 15,000 clones, roughly nine tenths appearing once. The CDR3 sequence is 14 residues long. The J segment lost 7 bases and the V segment lost 4 bases, leaving 7 bases of the junction unmatched. Germline lookup yields CDR1 SGHRS and CDR2 YFSETQ. This rearrangement joins TRBV5-1 to TRBJ1-2, with 10 nucleotides matching TRBD1. This TCR came from a human donor with active COVID-19. The donor label of this sample is uncertain. The specimen was peripheral blood. Written as DNA, the CDR3 is TGCGCCAGCAGCCCGGGACAGGGGACTCTTGGCTACACCTTC. Its protein product is CASSPGQGTLGYTF.